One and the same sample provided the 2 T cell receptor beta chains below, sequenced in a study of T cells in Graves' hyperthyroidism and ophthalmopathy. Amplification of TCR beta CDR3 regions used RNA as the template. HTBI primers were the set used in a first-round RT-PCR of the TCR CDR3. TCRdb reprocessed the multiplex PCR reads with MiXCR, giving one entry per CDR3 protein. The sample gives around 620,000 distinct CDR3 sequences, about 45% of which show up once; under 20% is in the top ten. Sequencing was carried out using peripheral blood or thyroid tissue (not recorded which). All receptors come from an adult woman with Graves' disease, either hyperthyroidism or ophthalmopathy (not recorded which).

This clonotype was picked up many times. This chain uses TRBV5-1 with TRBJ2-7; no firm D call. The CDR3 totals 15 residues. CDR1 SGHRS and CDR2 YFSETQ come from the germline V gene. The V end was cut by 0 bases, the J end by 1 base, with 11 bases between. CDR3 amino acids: CASSLEGIESYEQYF. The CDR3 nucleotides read TGCGCCAGCAGCTTGGAGGGAATAGAGTCCTACGAGCAGTACTTC.

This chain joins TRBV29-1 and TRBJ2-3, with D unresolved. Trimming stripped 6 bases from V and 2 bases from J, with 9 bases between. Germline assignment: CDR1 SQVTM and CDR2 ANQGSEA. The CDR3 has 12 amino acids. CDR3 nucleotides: TGCAGCGTGGACCCCTCCACAGATACGCAGTATTTT. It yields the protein CSVDPSTDTQYF.